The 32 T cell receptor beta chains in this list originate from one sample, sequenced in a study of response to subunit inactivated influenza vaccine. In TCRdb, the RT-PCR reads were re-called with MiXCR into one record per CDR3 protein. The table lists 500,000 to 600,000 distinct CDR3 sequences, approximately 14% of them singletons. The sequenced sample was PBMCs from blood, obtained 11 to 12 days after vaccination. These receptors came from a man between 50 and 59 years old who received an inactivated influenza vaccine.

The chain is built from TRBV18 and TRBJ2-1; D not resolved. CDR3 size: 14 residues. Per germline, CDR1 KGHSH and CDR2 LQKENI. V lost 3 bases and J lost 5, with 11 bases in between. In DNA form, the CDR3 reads TGTGCCAGCTCACCCGAAGAGTCCGACAATGAGCAGTTCTTC. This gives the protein CASSPEESDNEQFF.

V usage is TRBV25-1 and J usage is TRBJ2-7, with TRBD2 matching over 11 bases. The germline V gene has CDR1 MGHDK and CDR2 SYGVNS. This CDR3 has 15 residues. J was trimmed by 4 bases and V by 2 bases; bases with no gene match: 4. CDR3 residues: CASSEHSGRAYEQYF. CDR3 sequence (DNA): TGTGCCAGCAGTGAACATAGCGGGAGGGCTTACGAGCAGTACTTC.

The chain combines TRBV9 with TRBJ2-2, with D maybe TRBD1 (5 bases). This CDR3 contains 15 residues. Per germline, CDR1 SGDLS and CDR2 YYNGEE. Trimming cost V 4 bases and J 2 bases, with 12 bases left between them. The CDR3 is CASSSGIVNTGELFF. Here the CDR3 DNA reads TGTGCCAGCAGCTCAGGGATAGTTAACACCGGGGAGCTGTTTTTT. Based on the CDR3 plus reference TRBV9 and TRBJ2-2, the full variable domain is DSGVTQTPKHLITATGQRVTLRCSPRSGDLSVYWYQQSLDQGLQFLIQYYNGEERAKGNILERFSAQQFPDLHSELNLSSLELGDSALYFCASSSGIVNTGELFFGEGSRLTVL.

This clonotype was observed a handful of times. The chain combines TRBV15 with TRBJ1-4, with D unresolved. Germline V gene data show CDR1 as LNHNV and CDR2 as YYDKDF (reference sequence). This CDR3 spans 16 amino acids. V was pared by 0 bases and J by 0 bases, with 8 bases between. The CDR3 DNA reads TGTGCCACCAGCAGAGATGTAATTGCAACTAATGAAAAACTGTTTTTT. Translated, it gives CATSRDVIATNEKLFF.

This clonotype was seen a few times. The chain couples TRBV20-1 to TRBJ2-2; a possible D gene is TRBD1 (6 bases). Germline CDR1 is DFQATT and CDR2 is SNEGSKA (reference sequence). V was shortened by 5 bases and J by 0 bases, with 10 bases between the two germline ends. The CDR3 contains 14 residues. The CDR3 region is CSAPRGTNTGELFF. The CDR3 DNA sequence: TGCAGTGCTCCCAGGGGAACGAACACCGGGGAGCTGTTTTTT.

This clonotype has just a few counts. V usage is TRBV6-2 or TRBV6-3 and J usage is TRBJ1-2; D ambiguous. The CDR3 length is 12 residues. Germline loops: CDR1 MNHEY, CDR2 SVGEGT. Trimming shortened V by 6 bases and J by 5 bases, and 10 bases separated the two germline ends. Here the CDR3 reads CASRRQAYGYTF. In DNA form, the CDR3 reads TGTGCCAGCAGGCGGCAGGCGTATGGCTACACCTTC.

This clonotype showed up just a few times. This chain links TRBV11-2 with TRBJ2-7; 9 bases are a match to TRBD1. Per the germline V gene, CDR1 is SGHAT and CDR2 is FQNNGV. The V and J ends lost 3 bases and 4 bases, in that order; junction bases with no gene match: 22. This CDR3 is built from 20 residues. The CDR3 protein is CASSLSWVTGGWGMGYEQYF. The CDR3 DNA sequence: TGTGCCAGCAGCTTGAGTTGGGTGACAGGGGGTTGGGGAATGGGTTACGAGCAGTACTTC.

CDR3 sequence: CAISTMGTDTQYF. In nucleotides, the CDR3 is TGTGCCATCAGCACTATGGGCACAGATACGCAGTATTTT. This chain uses TRBV10-3 with TRBJ2-3; D call uncertain. Looked up from germline, CDR1 is ENHRY and CDR2 is SYGVKD. The CDR3 is 13 residues long. V gave up 6 bases and J gave up 1 base, with 8 bases separating them.

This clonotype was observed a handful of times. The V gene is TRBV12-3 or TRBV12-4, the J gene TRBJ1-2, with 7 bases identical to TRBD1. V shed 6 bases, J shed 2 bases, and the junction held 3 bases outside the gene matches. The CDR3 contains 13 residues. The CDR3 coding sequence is TGTGCCAGCAGGCAGACAGGGAACTATGGCTACACCTTC. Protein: CASRQTGNYGYTF.

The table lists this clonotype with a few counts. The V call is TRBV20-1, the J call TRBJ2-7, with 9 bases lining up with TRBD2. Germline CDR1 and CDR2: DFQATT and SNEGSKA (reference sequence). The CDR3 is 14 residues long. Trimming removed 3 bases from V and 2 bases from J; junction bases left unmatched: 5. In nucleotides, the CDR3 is TGCAGTGCTAGTAGGTCTAGCGGGACCTACGAGCAGTACTTC. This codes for CSASRSSGTYEQYF.

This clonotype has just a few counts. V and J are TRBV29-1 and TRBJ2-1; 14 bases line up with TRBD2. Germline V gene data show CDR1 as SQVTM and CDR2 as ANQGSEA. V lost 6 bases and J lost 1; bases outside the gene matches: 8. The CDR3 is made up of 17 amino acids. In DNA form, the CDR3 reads TGCAGCGTATACGGACTAGCGGGAGGACTATCCTACAATGAGCAGTTCTTC. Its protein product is CSVYGLAGGLSYNEQFF.

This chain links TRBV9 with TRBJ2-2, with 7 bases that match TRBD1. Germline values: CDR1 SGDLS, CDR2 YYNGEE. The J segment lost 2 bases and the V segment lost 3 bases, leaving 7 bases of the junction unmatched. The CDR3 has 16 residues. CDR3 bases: TGTGCCAGCAGCGCCTCCGGGACAGATAACACCGGGGAGCTGTTTTTT. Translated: CASSASGTDNTGELFF.

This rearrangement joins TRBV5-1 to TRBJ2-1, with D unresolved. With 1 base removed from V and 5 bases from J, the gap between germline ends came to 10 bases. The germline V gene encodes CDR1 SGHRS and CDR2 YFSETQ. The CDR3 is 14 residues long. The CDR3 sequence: CASSLPDSHNEQFF. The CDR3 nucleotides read TGCGCCAGCAGCTTGCCTGACTCTCACAATGAGCAGTTCTTC.

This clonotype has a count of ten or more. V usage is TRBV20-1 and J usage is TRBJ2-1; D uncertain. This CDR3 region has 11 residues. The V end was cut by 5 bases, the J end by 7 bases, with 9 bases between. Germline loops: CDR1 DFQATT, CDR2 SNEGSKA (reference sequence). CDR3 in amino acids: CSARGLNEQFF. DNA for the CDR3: TGCAGTGCTCGAGGCCTTAATGAGCAGTTCTTC.

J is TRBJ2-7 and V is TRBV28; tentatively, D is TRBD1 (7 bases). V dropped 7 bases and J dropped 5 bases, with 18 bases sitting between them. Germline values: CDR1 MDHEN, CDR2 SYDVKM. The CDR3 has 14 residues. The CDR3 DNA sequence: TGTGCCAGCAACTTCCTGGAGGGGGCGGACGAGCAGTACTTC. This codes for CASNFLEGADEQYF.

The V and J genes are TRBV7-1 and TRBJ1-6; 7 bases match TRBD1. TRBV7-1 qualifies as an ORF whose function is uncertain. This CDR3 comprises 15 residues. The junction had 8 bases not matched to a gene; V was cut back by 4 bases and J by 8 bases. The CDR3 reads CASSLALTGYSPLHF. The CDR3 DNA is TGTGCCAGCAGCTTAGCCCTGACAGGGTATTCACCCCTCCACTTT.

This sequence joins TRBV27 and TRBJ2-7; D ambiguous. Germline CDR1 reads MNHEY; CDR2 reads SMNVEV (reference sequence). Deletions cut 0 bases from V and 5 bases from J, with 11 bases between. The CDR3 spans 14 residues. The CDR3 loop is CASSLSLEGNEQYF. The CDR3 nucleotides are TGTGCCAGCAGTTTATCGCTTGAAGGGAACGAGCAGTACTTC.

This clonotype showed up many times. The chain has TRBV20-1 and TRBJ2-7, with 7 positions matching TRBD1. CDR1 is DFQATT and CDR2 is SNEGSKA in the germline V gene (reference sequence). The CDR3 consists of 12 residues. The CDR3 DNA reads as TGCAGCGCAAGACAGGGTTCCTACGAGCAGTACTTC. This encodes CSARQGSYEQYF.

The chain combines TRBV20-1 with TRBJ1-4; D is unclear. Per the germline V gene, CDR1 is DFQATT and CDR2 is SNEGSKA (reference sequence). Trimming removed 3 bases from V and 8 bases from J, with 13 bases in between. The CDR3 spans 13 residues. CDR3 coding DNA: TGCAGTGCTAGGAGTGGGCAGGAAGAAAAACTGTTTTTT. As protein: CSARSGQEEKLFF.

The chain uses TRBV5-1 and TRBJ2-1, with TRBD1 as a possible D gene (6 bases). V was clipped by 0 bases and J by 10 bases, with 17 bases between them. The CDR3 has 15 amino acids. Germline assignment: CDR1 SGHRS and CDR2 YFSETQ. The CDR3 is CASSLGQGRVGEQFF. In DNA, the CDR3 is TGCGCCAGCAGCTTGGGGCAGGGGAGAGTCGGCGAGCAGTTCTTC.

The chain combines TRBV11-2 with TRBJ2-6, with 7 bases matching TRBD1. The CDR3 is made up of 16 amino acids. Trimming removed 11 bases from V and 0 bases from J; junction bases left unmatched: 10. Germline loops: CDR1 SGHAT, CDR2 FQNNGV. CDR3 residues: CAGRQGRSSGANVLTF. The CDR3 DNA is TGTGCCGGTAGACAGGGAAGGAGCTCTGGGGCCAACGTCCTGACTTTC.

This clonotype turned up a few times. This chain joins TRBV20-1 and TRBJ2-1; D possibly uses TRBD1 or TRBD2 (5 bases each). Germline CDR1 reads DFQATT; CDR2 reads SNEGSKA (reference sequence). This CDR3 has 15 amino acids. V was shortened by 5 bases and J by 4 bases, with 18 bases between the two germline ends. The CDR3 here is CSAPTPGPSYNEQFF. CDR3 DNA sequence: TGCAGTGCTCCTACACCGGGACCGTCGTACAATGAGCAGTTCTTC.

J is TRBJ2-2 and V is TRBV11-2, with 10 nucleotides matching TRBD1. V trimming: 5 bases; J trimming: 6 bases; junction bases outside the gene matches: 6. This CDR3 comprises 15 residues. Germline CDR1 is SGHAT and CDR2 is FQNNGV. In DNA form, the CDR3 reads TGTGCCAGCAGCCGGACAGGGGGTCAGTCCGGGGAGCTGTTTTTT. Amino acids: CASSRTGGQSGELFF.

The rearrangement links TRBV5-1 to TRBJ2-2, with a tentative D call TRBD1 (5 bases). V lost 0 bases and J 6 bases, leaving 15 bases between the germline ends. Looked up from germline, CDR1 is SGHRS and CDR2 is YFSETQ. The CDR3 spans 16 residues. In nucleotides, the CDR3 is TGCGCCAGCAGCTTGGCTGCAGGGCCAAGCCCCGGGGAGCTGTTTTTT. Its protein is CASSLAAGPSPGELFF.

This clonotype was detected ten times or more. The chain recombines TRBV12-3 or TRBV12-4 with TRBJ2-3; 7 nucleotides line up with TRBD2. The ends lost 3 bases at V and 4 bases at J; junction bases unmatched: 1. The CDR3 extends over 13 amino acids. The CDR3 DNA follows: TGTGCCAGCAGTTTTACTAGCGCAGATACGCAGTATTTT. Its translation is CASSFTSADTQYF.

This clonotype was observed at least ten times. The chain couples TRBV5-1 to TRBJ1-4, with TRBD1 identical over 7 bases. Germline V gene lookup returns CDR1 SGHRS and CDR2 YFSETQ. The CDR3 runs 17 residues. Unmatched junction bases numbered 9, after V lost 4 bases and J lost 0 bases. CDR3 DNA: TGCGCCAGCAGCCCCTGGGACAGTCTTGCAACTAATGAAAAACTGTTTTTT. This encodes CASSPWDSLATNEKLFF.

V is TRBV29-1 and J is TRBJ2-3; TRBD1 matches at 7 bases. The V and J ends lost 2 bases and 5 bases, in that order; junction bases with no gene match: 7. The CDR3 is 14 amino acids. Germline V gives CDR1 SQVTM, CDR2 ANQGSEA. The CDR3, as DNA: TGCAGCGTTGAAACAGGGGAAGGTTTAGATACGCAGTATTTT. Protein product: CSVETGEGLDTQYF.

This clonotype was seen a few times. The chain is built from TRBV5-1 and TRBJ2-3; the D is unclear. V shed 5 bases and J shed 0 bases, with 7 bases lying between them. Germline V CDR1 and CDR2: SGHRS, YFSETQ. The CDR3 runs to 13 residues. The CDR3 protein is CASRVESTDTQYF. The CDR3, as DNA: TGCGCCAGCAGGGTGGAGAGCACAGATACGCAGTATTTT. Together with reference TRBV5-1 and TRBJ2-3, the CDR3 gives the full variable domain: KAGVTQTPRYLIKTRGQQVTLSCSPISGHRSVSWYQQTPGQGLQFLFEYFSETQRNKGNFPGRFSGRQFSNSRSEMNVSTLELGDSALYLCASRVESTDTQYFGPGTRLTVL.

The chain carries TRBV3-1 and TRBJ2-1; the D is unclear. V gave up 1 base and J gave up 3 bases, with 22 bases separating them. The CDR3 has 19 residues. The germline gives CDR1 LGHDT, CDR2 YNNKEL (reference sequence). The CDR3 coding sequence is TGTGCCAGCAGCCAAGTATCAGCGTCCCGCCTTGGTAGCTACAATGAGCAGTTCTTC. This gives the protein CASSQVSASRLGSYNEQFF.

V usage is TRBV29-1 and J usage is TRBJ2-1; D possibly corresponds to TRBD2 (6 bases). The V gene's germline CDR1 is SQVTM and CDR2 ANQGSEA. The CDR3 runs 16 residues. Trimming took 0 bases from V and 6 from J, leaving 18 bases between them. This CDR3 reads CSVEDQMTIAANEQFF. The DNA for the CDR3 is TGCAGCGTTGAAGATCAGATGACGATAGCGGCCAATGAGCAGTTCTTC.

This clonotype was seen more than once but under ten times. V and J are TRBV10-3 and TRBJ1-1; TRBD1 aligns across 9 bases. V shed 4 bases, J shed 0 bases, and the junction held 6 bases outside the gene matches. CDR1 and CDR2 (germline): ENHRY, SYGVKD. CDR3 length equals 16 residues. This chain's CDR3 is CAISGGTGRMNTEAFF. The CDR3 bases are TGTGCCATCAGTGGAGGGACAGGGCGGATGAACACTGAAGCTTTCTTT.

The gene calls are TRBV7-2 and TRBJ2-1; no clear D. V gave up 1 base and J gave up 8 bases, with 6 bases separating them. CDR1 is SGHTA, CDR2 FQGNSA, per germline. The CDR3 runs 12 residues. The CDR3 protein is CASSLVLHEQFF. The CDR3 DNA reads TGTGCCAGCAGCTTAGTCTTGCATGAGCAGTTCTTC.